A selection of T cell receptor beta chains follows, all from one sample in a study of shared clonotypes between healthy human individuals. Profiled with immunoSEQ multiplex PCR; TCRdb holds only in-frame clones, not every one. The table has 2,500,000 or so clones, around nine tenths seen once. The sequencing sample was made of naive CD4+ T cells sorted from blood. Every receptor here comes from a man aged 18 to 30 in good health. CDR3s include the opening cysteine and the closing phenylalanine or tryptophan.

V gene	J gene	CDR3 protein
TRBV4-2	TRBJ2-1	CASSQETGEYNEQFF
TRBV28	TRBJ2-5	CASSLSPWGLQETQYF
TRBV28	TRBJ2-7	CASSLAGGLSYEQYF
TRBV19	TRBJ1-1	CASATQTNTEAFF
TRBV5-5	TRBJ1-1	CASSFSGQNTEAFF
TRBV5-8	TRBJ1-5	CASSLDRAYQPQHF
TRBV30	TRBJ1-6	CACETNRGFNSPLHF
TRBV7-2	TRBJ2-5	CASRLAGGPKETQYF
TRBV11-2	TRBJ2-5	CASTKQGLETQYF
TRBV11-2	TRBJ2-3	CASSLDRASGTDTQYF
TRBV5-1	TRBJ1-4	CASSRDTTYEKLFF
TRBV10-2	TRBJ2-6	CASSDRRGSGANVLTF
TRBV29-1	TRBJ1-1	CSADRVFTEAFF
TRBV11-2	TRBJ2-3	CASSPQRDTQYF
TRBV30	TRBJ2-5	CAWSGVRAFQETQYF
TRBV7-9	TRBJ2-3	CASSLKGLAAPSTDTQYF
TRBV19	TRBJ2-1	CASSIAGGSSYNEQFF
TRBV7-3	TRBJ2-3	CASSLTGLGSQYF
TRBV18	TRBJ2-2	CASQLSGTVNTGELFF
TRBV6-1	TRBJ1-1	CASSLQGIGTEAFF
TRBV6-1	TRBJ2-1	CASSARTGGGQGEQFF
TRBV5-1	TRBJ1-2	CASREGLNYGYTF
TRBV7-2	TRBJ2-5	CASRRGALGAQYF
TRBV7-7	TRBJ2-5	CASSPIPGLEETQYF
TRBV28	TRBJ2-7	CASRTTRESHEQYF
TRBV7-8	TRBJ2-7	CASSLAVQGPYEQYF
TRBV27	TRBJ1-2	CASSWDRTYGYTF
TRBV5-6	TRBJ1-2	CASSLAAGPNYGYTF
TRBV7-9	TRBJ1-2	CASSFNSIYGYTF
TRBV5-1	TRBJ1-1	CASSFGLGDGEAFF
TRBV11-2	TRBJ1-4	CASSLILDRTGGKLFF
TRBV5-1	TRBJ1-3	CAGPGSSGNTIYF
TRBV7-2	TRBJ2-1	CASSGTIFYNEQFF
TRBV30	TRBJ2-1	CAWSQEGEQFF
TRBV21-1	TRBJ2-7	CASSKVSGRPYEQYF
TRBV6-5	TRBJ2-7	CASSRAGVRAYEQYF
TRBV18	TRBJ1-5	CASSPLSDQPQHF
TRBV28	TRBJ2-3	CASSPWGSSTDTQYF